The clone carrying this T cell receptor beta chain appeared a few times. Its antigen is currently unknown. TCRalpha and TCRbeta libraries used 5'RACE with constant-segment primers and UMIs. TCRdb reprocessed the 5' RACE reads via MiXCR and lists one record per CDR3 protein. The top ten clones hold under 50% of a sample with more than 75,000 distinct CDR3 sequences, 20% to 30% of them seen once. This sample was taken from a study of T-cell memory formation after mild COVID-19. Study-wide points: CD8+ contracting clones occupied EMRA, while CD4+ ones occupied mainly CM and EM.

This sequence originates from a young man who had mild COVID-19 (a few samples of this study predate the infection). Cell type and time point are not known. The sample was PBMCs or a T cell subset sorted from them (not recorded which).

The CDR3 loop reads CASMHRGGAGELFF. CDR3 DNA sequence: TGTGCCAGCATGCATCGGGGGGGCGCCGGGGAGCTGTTTTTT. The chain is built from TRBV7-9 and TRBJ2-2; TRBD2 agrees at 8 bases. Germline values: CDR1 SEHNR, CDR2 FQNEAQ (reference sequence). The length of the CDR3 is 14 residues. V lost 7 bases to trimming and J lost 6 bases; unmatched junction nucleotides: 7.